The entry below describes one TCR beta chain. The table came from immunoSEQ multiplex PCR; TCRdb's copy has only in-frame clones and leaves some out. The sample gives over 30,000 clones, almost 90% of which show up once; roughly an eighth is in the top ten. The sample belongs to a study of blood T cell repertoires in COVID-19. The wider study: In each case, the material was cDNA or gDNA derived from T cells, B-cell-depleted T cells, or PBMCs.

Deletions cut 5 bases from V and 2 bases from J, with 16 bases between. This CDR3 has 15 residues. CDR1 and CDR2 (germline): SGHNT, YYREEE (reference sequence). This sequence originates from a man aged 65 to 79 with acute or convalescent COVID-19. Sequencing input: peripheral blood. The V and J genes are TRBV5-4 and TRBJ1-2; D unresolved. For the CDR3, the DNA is TGTGCCAGCAGTCATAACGCGGCGTCCAACTATGGCTACACCTTC. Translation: CASSHNAASNYGYTF. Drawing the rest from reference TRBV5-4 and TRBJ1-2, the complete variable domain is ETGVTQSPTHLIKTRGQQVTLRCSSQSGHNTVSWYQQALGQGPQFIFQYYREEENGRGNFPPRFSGLQFPNYSSELNVNALELDDSALYLCASSHNAASNYGYTFGSGTRLTVV.